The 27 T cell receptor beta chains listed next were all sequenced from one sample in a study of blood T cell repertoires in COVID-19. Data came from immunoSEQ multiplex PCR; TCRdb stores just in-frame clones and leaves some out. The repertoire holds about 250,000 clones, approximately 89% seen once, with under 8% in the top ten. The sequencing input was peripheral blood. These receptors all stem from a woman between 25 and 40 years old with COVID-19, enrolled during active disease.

The CDR3 reads CASSLLLAANEQFF. DNA for the CDR3: TGCGCCAGCAGCCTCCTACTAGCGGCCAATGAGCAGTTCTTC. The gene calls are TRBV4-1 and TRBJ2-1; TRBD2 aligns across 8 bases. Germline values: CDR1 MGHRA, CDR2 YSYEKL. Trimming removed 4 bases from V and 6 bases from J; junction bases left unmatched: 5. This CDR3 contains 14 residues.

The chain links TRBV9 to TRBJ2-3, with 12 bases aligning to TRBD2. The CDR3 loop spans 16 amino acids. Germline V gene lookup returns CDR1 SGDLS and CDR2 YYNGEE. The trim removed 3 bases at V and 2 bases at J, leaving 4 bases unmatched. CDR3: CASSELAGGPTDTQYF. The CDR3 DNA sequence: TGTGCCAGCAGCGAACTAGCGGGAGGCCCCACAGATACGCAGTATTTT.

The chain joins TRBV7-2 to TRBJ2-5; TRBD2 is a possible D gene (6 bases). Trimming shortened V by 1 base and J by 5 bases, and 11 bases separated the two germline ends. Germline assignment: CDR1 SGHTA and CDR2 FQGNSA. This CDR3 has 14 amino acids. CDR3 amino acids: CASSLVTGVETQYF. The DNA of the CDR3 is TGTGCCAGCAGCTTAGTTACGGGAGTGGAGACCCAGTACTTC.

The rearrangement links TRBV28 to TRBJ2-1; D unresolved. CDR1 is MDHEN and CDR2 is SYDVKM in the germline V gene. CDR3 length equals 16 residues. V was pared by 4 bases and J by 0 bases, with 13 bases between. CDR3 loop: CASSSQDTSSYNEQFF. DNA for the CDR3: TGTGCCAGCAGTTCCCAAGACACCAGCTCCTACAATGAGCAGTTCTTC.

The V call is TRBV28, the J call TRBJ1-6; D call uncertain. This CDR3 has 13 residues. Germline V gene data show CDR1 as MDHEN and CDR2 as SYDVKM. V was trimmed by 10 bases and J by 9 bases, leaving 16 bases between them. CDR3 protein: CATSGGDGSPLHF. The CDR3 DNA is TGTGCCACCTCCGGTGGAGATGGTTCACCCCTCCACTTT.

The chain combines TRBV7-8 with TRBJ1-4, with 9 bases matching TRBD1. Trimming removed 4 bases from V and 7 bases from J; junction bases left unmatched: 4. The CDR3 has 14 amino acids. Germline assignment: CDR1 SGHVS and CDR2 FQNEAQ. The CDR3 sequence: CASSYGQGREKLFF. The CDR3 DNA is TGTGCCAGCAGCTACGGACAGGGGCGTGAAAAACTGTTTTTT.

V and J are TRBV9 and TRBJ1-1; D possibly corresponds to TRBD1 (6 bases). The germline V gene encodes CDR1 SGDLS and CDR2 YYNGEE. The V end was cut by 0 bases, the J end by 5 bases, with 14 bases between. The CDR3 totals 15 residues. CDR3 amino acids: CASSVGTGGRTEAFF. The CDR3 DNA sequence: TGTGCCAGCAGCGTAGGGACCGGGGGGCGAACTGAAGCTTTCTTT.

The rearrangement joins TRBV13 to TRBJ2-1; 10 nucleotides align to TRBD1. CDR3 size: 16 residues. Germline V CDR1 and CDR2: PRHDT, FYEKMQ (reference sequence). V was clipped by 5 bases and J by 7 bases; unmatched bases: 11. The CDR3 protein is CASSPTGDRGGNEQFF. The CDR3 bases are TGTGCCAGCAGCCCCACCGGGGACAGGGGAGGGAATGAGCAGTTCTTC.

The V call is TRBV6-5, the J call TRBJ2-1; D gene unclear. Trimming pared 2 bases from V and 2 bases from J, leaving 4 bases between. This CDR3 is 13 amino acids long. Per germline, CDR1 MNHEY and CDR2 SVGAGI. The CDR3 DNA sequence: TGTGCCAGCAGTTACCTTGCCTACAATGAGCAGTTCTTC. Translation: CASSYLAYNEQFF.

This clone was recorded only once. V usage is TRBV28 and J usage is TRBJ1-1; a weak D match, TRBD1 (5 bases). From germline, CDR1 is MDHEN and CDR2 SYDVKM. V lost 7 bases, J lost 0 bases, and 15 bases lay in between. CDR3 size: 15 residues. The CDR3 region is CASTTGDSMNTEAFF. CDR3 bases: TGTGCCAGCACTACGGGGGATAGCATGAACACTGAAGCTTTCTTT.

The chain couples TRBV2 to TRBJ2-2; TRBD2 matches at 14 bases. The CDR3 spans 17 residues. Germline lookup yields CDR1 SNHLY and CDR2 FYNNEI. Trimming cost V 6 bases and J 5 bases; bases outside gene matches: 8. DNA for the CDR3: TGTGCCAGCAGCCGACTAGCGGGAGGGCCGGGGACCGGGGAGCTGTTTTTT. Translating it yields CASSRLAGGPGTGELFF.

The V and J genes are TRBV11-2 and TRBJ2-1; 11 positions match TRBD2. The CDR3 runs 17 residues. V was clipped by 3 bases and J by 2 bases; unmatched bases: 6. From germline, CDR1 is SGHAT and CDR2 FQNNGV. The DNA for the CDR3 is TGTGCCAGCAGCTTCCTGGGTAGCGGGGGGGCCTACAATGAGCAGTTCTTC. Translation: CASSFLGSGGAYNEQFF.

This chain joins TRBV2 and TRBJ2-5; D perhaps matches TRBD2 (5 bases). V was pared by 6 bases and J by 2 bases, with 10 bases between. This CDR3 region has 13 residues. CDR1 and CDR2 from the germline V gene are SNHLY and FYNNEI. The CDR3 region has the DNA TGTGCCAGCAGCCTAGGACTGCAAGAGACCCAGTACTTC. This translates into CASSLGLQETQYF.

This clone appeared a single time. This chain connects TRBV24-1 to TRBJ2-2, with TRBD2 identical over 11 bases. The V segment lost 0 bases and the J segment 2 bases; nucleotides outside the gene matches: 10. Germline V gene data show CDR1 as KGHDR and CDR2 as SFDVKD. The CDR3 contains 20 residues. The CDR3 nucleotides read TGTGCCACCAGTGATTTGGGCAAGGAGGGACTAGCGGATAACACCGGGGAGCTGTTTTTT. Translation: CATSDLGKEGLADNTGELFF.

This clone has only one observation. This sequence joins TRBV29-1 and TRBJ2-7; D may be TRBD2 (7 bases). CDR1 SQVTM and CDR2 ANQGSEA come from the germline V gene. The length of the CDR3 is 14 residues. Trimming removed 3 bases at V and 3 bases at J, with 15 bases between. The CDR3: CSVEGGAQDYEQYF. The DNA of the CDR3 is TGCAGCGTTGAGGGGGGGGCACAAGACTACGAGCAGTACTTC.

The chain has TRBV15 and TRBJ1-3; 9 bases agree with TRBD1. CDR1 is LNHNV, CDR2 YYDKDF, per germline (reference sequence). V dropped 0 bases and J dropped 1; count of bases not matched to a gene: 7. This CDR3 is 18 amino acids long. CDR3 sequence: CATSRDFEQGASGNTIYF. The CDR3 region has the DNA TGTGCCACCAGCAGAGATTTTGAACAGGGGGCGTCTGGAAACACCATATATTTT.

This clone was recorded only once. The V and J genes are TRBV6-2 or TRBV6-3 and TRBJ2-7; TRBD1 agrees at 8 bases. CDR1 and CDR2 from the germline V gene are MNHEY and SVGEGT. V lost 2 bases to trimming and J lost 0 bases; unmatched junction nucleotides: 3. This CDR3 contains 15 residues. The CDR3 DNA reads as TGTGCCAGCAGTTACACGGGACAGGCCTCCTACGAGCAGTACTTC. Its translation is CASSYTGQASYEQYF.

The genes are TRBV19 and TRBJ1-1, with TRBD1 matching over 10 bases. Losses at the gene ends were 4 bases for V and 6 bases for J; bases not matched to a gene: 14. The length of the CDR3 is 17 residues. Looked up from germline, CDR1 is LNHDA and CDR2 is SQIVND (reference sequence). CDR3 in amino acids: CASSKGTGEYVKAEAFF. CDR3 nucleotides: TGTGCCAGTAGTAAGGGGACAGGGGAATATGTTAAGGCTGAAGCTTTCTTT.

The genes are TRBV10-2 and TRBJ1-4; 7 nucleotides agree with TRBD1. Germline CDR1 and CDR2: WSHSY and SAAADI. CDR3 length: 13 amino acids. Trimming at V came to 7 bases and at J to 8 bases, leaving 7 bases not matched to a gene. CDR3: CASNRGEGEKLFF. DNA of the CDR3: TGCGCCAGCAACAGGGGAGAGGGGGAAAAACTGTTTTTT.

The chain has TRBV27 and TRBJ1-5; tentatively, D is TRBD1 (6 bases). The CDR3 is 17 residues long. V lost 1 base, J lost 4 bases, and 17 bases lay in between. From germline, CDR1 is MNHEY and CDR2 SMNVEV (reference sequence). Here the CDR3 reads CASSLFPDRRKNQPQHF. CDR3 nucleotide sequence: TGTGCCAGCAGTTTATTCCCCGACAGGAGGAAAAATCAGCCCCAGCATTTT.

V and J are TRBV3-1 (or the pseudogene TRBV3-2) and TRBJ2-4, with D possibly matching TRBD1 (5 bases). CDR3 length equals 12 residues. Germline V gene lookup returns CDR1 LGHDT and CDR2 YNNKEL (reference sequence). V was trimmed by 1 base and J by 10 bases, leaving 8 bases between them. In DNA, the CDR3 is TGTGCCAGCAGCCAAGCGACAGATATTCAGTACTTC. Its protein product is CASSQATDIQYF.

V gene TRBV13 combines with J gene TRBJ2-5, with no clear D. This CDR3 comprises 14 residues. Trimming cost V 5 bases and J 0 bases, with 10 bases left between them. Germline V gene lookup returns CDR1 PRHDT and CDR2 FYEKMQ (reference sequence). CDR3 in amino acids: CASSLSLDQETQYF. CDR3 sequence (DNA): TGTGCCAGCAGCCTTTCACTTGACCAAGAGACCCAGTACTTC. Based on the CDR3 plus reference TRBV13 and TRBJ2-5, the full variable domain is AAGVIQSPRHLIKEKRETATLKCYPIPRHDTVYWYQQGPGQDPQFLISFYEKMQSDKGSIPDRFSAQQFSDYHSELNMSSLELGDSALYFCASSLSLDQETQYFGPGTRLLVL.

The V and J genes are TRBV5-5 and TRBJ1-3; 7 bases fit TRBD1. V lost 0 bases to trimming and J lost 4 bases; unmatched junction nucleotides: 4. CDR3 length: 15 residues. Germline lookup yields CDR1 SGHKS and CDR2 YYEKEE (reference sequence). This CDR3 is CASSLDRGTGNTIYF. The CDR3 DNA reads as TGTGCCAGCAGCTTGGACAGGGGTACGGGAAACACCATATATTTT.

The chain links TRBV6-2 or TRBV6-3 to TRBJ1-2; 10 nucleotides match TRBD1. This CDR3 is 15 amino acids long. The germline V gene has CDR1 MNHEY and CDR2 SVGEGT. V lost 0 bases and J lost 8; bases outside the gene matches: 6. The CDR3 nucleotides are TGTGCCAGCAGTTACTCGATAGGGACAGGGGTCGGCTACACCTTC. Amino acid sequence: CASSYSIGTGVGYTF.

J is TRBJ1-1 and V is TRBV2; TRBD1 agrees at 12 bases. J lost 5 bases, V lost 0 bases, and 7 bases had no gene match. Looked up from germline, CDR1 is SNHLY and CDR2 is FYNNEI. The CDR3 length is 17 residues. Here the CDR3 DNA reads TGTGCCAGCAGTGAAGCGCTCGGGACAGGGGGCCTAACTGAAGCTTTCTTT. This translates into CASSEALGTGGLTEAFF.

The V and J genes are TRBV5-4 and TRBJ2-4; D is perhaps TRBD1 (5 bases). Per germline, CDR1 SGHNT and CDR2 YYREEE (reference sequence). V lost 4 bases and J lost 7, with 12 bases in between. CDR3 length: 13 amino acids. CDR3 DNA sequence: TGTGCCAGCAGCCACCCGGACACCAACATTCAGTACTTC. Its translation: CASSHPDTNIQYF. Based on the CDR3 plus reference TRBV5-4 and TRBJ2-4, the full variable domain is ETGVTQSPTHLIKTRGQQVTLRCSSQSGHNTVSWYQQALGQGPQFIFQYYREEENGRGNFPPRFSGLQFPNYSSELNVNALELDDSALYLCASSHPDTNIQYFGAGTRLSVL.

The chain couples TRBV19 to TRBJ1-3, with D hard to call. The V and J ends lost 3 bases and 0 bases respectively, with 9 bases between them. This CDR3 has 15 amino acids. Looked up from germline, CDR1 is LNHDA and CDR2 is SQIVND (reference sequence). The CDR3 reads CASSIRRLSGNTIYF. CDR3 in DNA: TGTGCCAGTAGTATTCGCAGACTCTCTGGAAACACCATATATTTT.